The sequence of this TCR beta chain was determined in a study of graft-versus-host responses after intestinal transplantation. As for the study in general: Multivisceral, liver-intestinal, or isolated intestinal transplants were performed in recipients. All of the recipients had induction that used anti-thymocyte globulin, then tacrolimus and steroids for approximately 3 years. The study's findings and limits: GvH clones surfaced in recipient marrow, some emerging earlier in ileum or blood.

This clone was recorded only once. Its antigen is not identified. Profiled with immunoSEQ multiplex PCR; TCRdb holds only in-frame clones, not every one. This table holds some 41,000 clones, approximately 95% found once. Here the sequenced sample was PBMCs, taken less than 750 days after intestinal transplantation. This clonotype was obtained from a human patient who received an intestinal transplant, so some T cells may come from the graft donor.

The CDR3 reads CASSLSRLIGETQYF. CDR3 DNA: TGTGCCAGCAGCTTGAGTAGGCTGATTGGAGAGACCCAGTACTTC. The chain is built from TRBV11-2 and TRBJ2-5; D gene uncertain. CDR1 is SGHAT and CDR2 is FQNNGV in the germline V gene. Trimming shortened V by 3 bases and J by 4 bases, and 15 bases separated the two germline ends. The CDR3 consists of 15 residues.